The 15 T cell receptor beta chains below come from one sample, sequenced in a study of CD8 T cells in Susac syndrome. It was with random hexamers that about 0.45 to 1 ug RNA was reverse transcribed. A single record per CDR3 protein comes from TCRdb applying MiXCR to the immunoSEQ multiplex PCR reads. Among 180,000 or so distinct CDR3 sequences, about 95% were seen once, and the ten largest hold about 0.1%. Sequences were obtained from CD4+ T cells from PBMCs. Receptors originate from a human donor in good health.

The chain carries TRBV20-1 and TRBJ2-1, with 8 positions matching TRBD2. The CDR3 consists of 16 residues. Trimming removed 4 bases from V and 0 bases from J; junction bases left unmatched: 8. The V gene's germline CDR1 is DFQATT and CDR2 SNEGSKA (reference sequence). CDR3 in amino acids: CSAKGGGRLSYNEQFF. The DNA for the CDR3 is TGCAGTGCTAAAGGTGGCGGGAGGCTCTCCTACAATGAGCAGTTCTTC.

This clonotype appeared once. The chain employs TRBV6-2 or TRBV6-3 and TRBJ2-7, with 7 bases fitting TRBD2. The CDR3 sequence is 12 residues long. V shed 8 bases, J shed 3 bases, and the junction held 4 bases outside the gene matches. Germline CDR1 MNHEY, CDR2 SVGEGT. CDR3 nucleotide sequence: TGTGCCAGCGGACTAGAGGGCTACGAGCAGTACGTC. It specifies CASGLEGYEQYV.

This clonotype was detected only once. This chain uses TRBV20-1 with TRBJ2-4; the D gene is possibly TRBD2 (5 bases). Germline CDR1 DFQATT, CDR2 SNEGSKA (reference sequence). Trimming took 5 bases from V and 0 from J, leaving 8 bases between them. This CDR3 has 13 residues. This CDR3 is CSAAGLAKNIQYF. CDR3 nucleotides: TGCAGTGCTGCTGGACTAGCCAAAAACATTCAGTACTTC.

This chain links TRBV3-1 with TRBJ1-2; perhaps TRBD1 as D (5 bases). The germline V and J ends were trimmed by 4 bases and 8 bases, with 17 bases remaining between them. The CDR3 totals 14 residues. The germline V gene encodes CDR1 LGHDT and CDR2 YNNKEL (reference sequence). As DNA, the CDR3 is TGTGCCAGCAGCCTCCCTCTTCAGGGCGCGGGCTACACCTTC. This sequence encodes CASSLPLQGAGYTF.

This sequence joins TRBV7-2 and TRBJ1-5, with TRBD1 as a possible D gene (5 bases). The V end lost 5 bases, the J end lost 7 bases, and 18 bases lay between the germline ends. This CDR3 is 15 amino acids long. Germline CDR1 is SGHTA and CDR2 is FQGNSA. CDR3 coding DNA: TGTGCCAGCAGCGCCCGGACCGGGGGAGGCCAGCCCCAGCATTTT. Its translation: CASSARTGGGQPQHF.

This rearrangement joins TRBV9 to TRBJ1-5; perhaps TRBD1 as D (5 bases). The CDR3 is 14 residues long. V lost 1 base and J lost 5, with 10 bases in between. CDR1 and CDR2 (germline): SGDLS, YYNGEE. In nucleotides, the CDR3 is TGTGCCAGCAGCGTACGCAGGGCTGATCAGCCCCAGCATTTT. This sequence encodes CASSVRRADQPQHF.

This sequence joins TRBV9 and TRBJ1-2; 9 bases align to TRBD1. This CDR3 is built from 13 residues. Looked up from germline, CDR1 is SGDLS and CDR2 is YYNGEE. After removal of 3 bases from V and 7 bases from J, the junction contained 4 bases not matched to a gene. The CDR3 here is CASSAGDRVGYTF. Written as DNA, the CDR3 is TGTGCCAGCAGCGCGGGGGACAGGGTTGGCTACACCTTC. The full variable domain, its missing parts supplied by reference TRBV9 and TRBJ1-2, is DSGVTQTPKHLITATGQRVTLRCSPRSGDLSVYWYQQSLDQGLQFLIQYYNGEERAKGNILERFSAQQFPDLHSELNLSSLELGDSALYFCASSAGDRVGYTFGSGTRLTVV.

The gene calls are TRBV11-2 and TRBJ1-1; D is uncertain. This CDR3 has 13 residues. V shed 2 bases and J shed 8 bases, with 12 bases lying between them. In germline, CDR1 is SGHAT, CDR2 FQNNGV. The CDR3 DNA sequence: TGTGCCAGCAGCTTACTCCGTCCAAGGGAAGCTTTCTTT. Translation: CASSLLRPREAFF.

The CDR3 reads CSVTTSARAFF. In DNA form, the CDR3 reads TGCAGCGTTACAACGAGCGCTCGAGCTTTCTTT. V is TRBV29-1 and J is TRBJ1-1; D gene unclear. V gave up 5 bases and J gave up 10 bases, with 14 bases separating them. The CDR3 is made up of 11 amino acids. Germline CDR1 and CDR2: SQVTM and ANQGSEA.

This rearrangement joins TRBV20-1 to TRBJ2-3; D is perhaps TRBD2 (6 bases). Trimming shortened V by 8 bases and J by 5 bases, and 11 bases separated the two germline ends. Germline V gene data show CDR1 as DFQATT and CDR2 as SNEGSKA (reference sequence). The CDR3 length is 11 residues. CDR3 sequence reads: CSPRRGDTQYF. The CDR3 DNA sequence: TGCAGTCCCAGGAGGGGAGATACGCAGTATTTT.

The chain carries TRBV9 and TRBJ1-2; a weak D match, TRBD1 (6 bases). Germline CDR1 is SGDLS and CDR2 is YYNGEE. The CDR3 consists of 14 residues. V dropped 0 bases and J dropped 5 bases, with 11 bases sitting between them. CDR3 sequence reads: CASSVGGGDYGYTF. The CDR3 bases are TGTGCCAGCAGCGTAGGAGGGGGAGATTATGGCTACACCTTC.

This clonotype was detected once. This rearrangement joins TRBV29-1 to TRBJ2-6; D unresolved. Germline values: CDR1 SQVTM, CDR2 ANQGSEA. The CDR3 runs to 13 residues. V lost 7 bases, J lost 4 bases, and 11 bases lay in between. In DNA form, the CDR3 reads TGCAGCGGACAATCTGCGGGGGCCAACGTCCTGACTTTC. This gives the protein CSGQSAGANVLTF.

This sequence joins TRBV18 and TRBJ2-2, with D possibly being TRBD2 (5 bases). Germline CDR1 is KGHSH and CDR2 is LQKENI. The CDR3 is made up of 14 amino acids. Trimming pared 3 bases from V and 5 bases from J, leaving 10 bases between. Here the CDR3 reads CASSPGMRTGELFF. DNA for the CDR3: TGTGCCAGCTCACCCGGGATGCGAACCGGGGAGCTGTTTTTT.

V and J are TRBV3-1 and TRBJ2-6, with D hard to call. There are 15 residues in the CDR3. V gave up 2 bases and J gave up 1 base, with 6 bases separating them. In germline, CDR1 is LGHDT, CDR2 YNNKEL (reference sequence). The CDR3 DNA sequence: TGTGCCAGCAGCCAATTGCTGTCTGGGGCCAACGTCCTGACTTTC. Protein sequence: CASSQLLSGANVLTF.

The chain carries TRBV9 and TRBJ2-7; 9 nucleotides align to TRBD1. CDR1 and CDR2 (germline): SGDLS, YYNGEE. The junction had 4 bases not matched to a gene; V was cut back by 3 bases and J by 3 bases. The CDR3 contains 14 residues. This CDR3 reads CASSAPGQGYEQYF. The CDR3 DNA sequence: TGTGCCAGCAGCGCCCCGGGACAGGGCTACGAGCAGTACTTC.